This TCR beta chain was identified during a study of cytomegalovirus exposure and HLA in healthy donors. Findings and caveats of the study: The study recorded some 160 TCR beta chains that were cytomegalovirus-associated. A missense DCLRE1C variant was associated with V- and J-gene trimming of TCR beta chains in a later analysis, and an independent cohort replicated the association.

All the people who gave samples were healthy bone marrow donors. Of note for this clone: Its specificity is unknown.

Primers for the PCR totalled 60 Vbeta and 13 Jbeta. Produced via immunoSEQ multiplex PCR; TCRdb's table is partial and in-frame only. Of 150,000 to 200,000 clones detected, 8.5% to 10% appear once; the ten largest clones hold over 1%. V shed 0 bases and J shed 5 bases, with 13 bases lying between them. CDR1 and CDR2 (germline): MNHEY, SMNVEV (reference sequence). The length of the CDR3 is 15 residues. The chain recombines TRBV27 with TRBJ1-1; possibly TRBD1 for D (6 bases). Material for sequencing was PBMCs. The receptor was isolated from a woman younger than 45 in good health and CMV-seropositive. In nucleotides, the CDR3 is TGTGCCAGCAGTTTATCGTACGGGGGGCGGACTGAAGCTTTCTTT. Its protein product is CASSLSYGGRTEAFF.